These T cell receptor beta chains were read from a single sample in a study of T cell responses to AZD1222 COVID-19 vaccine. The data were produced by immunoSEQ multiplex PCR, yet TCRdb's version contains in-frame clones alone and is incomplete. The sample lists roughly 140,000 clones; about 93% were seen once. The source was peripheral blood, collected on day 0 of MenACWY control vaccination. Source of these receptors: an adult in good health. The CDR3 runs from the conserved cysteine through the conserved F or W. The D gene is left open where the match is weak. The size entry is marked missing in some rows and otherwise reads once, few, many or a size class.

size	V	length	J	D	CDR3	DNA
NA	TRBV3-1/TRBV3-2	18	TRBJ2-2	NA	CASSQGLRAGKNTGELFF	TGTGCCAGCAGCCAAGGGCTAAGGGCGGGGAAAAACACCGGGGAGCTGTTTTTT
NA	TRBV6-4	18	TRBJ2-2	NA	CASSDSKGRGFETGELFF	TGTGCCAGCAGTGACTCGAAGGGCAGGGGATTTGAAACCGGGGAGCTGTTTTTT
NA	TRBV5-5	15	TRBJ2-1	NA	CASSLGGKGYNEQFF	TGTGCCAGCAGCTTGGGAGGGAAAGGTTACAATGAGCAGTTCTTC
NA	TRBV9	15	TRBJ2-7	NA	CASSPDPQGRYEQYF	TGTGCCAGCAGCCCCGATCCACAGGGACGGTACGAGCAGTACTTC
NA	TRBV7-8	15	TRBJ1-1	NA	CASSLLADMNTEAFF	TGTGCCAGCAGCTTATTGGCGGATATGAACACTGAAGCTTTCTTT
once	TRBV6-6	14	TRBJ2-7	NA	CASSYQVSDYEQYF	TGTGCCAGCAGTTACCAGGTGTCCGACTACGAGCAGTACTTC
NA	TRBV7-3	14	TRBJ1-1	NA	CASSRGQSNTEAFF	TGTGCCAGCAGCCGGGGACAATCGAACACTGAAGCTTTCTTT
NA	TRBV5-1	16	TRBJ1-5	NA	CASSLGSGNSNQPQHF	TGCGCCAGCAGCTTGGGGTCAGGTAATAGCAATCAGCCCCAGCATTTT
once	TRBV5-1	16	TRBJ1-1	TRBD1	CASSIQTGGMNTEAFF	TGCGCCAGCAGCATACAGACAGGGGGAATGAACACTGAAGCTTTCTTT
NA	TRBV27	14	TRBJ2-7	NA	CASSFGQGRGEQYF	TGTGCCAGCAGTTTCGGGCAGGGAAGGGGCGAGCAGTACTTC
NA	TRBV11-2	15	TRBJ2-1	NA	CASSLDFRTYTEQFF	TGTGCCAGCAGCTTAGATTTCAGGACCTACACTGAGCAGTTCTTC
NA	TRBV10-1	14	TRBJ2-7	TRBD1	CASSVGQGSNEQYF	TGCGCCAGCAGTGTCGGACAGGGATCGAACGAGCAGTACTTC
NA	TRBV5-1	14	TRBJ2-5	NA	CASSGGSPRETQYF	TGCGCCAGCAGCGGTGGCAGCCCCCGGGAGACCCAGTACTTC
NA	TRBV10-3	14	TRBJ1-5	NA	CASQDSLANQPQHF	TGTGCCAGCCAGGACAGTTTGGCCAATCAGCCCCAGCATTTT
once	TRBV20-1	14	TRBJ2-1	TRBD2	CSASRTSEGSEQFF	TGCAGTGCTAGTCGGACTAGCGAAGGGAGTGAGCAGTTCTTC
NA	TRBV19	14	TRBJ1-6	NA	CASSSGTRNSPLHF	TGTGCCAGTAGCTCCGGGACCAGAAATTCACCCCTCCACTTT
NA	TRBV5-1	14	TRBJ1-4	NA	CASSWQGVNEKLFF	TGCGCCAGCAGCTGGCAGGGAGTTAATGAAAAACTGTTTTTT
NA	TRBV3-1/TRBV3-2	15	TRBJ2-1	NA	CASSRGGGPYNEQFF	TGTGCCAGCAGCCGGGGTGGGGGGCCCTACAATGAGCAGTTCTTC
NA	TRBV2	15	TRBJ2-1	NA	CASSVTYRANNEQFF	TGTGCCAGCAGTGTAACGTACCGGGCGAACAATGAGCAGTTCTTC
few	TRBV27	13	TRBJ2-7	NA	CASSPGPGYEQYF	TGTGCCAGCAGTCCGGGACCAGGGTACGAGCAGTACTTC
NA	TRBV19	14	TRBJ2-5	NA	CASSTYPGKETQYF	TGTGCCAGTAGTACTTACCCAGGGAAGGAGACCCAGTACTTC
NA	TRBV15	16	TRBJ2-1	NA	CATSRTLGKFYNEQFF	TGTGCCACCAGCAGAACCCTCGGGAAGTTCTACAATGAGCAGTTCTTC
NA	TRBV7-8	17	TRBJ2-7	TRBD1	CASSLGQGAGGAYEQYF	TGTGCCAGCAGCTTAGGCCAGGGGGCGGGTGGGGCCTACGAGCAGTACTTC
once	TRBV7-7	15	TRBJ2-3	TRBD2	CASSPGLGHTDTQYF	TGTGCCAGCAGCCCGGGACTAGGTCACACAGATACGCAGTATTTT
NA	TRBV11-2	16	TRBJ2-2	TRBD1	CASSLTFSGGAGELFF	TGTGCCAGCAGCTTGACTTTTTCAGGGGGCGCCGGGGAGCTGTTTTTT
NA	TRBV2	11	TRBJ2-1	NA	CASAPRDEQFF	TGTGCCAGCGCCCCTAGGGATGAGCAGTTCTTC
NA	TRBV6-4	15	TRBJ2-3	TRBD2	CASSETSGGTDTQYF	TGTGCCAGCAGTGAGACTAGCGGGGGCACAGATACGCAGTATTTT
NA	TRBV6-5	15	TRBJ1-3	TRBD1	CASSYSDRGRNTIYF	TGTGCCAGCAGTTACTCGGACAGGGGACGAAACACCATATATTTT
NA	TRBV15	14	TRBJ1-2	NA	CATSIQGGFDGYTF	TGTGCCACCAGCATACAGGGCGGTTTTGATGGCTACACCTTC
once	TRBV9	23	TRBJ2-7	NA	CASSAPEARRVDVQGEGAYEQYF	TGTGCCAGCAGCGCACCGGAGGCCCGAAGAGTCGATGTTCAAGGAGAGGGCGCCTACGAGCAGTACTTC
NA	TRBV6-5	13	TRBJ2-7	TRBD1	CASSMGQPYEQYF	TGTGCCAGCAGTATGGGACAGCCCTACGAGCAGTACTTC
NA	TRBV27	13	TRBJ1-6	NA	CASSTFSNSPLHF	TGTGCCTCTTCGACCTTCTCTAATTCACCCCTCCACTTT
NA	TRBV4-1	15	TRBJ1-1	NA	CASSQPPRGRTEAFF	TGCGCCAGCAGCCAACCCCCTAGGGGCAGGACTGAAGCTTTCTTT
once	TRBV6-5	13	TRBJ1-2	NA	CASRADGIYGYTF	TGTGCCAGCCGAGCCGACGGAATCTATGGCTACACCTTC
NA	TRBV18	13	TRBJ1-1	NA	CASSEGGGTEAFF	TGTGCCAGCTCAGAGGGGGGCGGCACTGAAGCTTTCTTT
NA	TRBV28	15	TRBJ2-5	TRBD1	CASSPGAGGRETQYF	TGTGCCAGCAGTCCCGGGGCAGGGGGACGAGAGACCCAGTACTTC
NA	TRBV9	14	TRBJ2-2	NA	CASSQTGRGGELFF	TGTGCCAGCAGCCAGACAGGGAGGGGCGGGGAGCTGTTTTTT
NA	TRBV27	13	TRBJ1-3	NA	CASSSHSGNTIYF	TGTGCCAGCAGTTCTCACTCTGGAAACACCATATATTTT
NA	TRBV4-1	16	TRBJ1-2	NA	CASSHLQTGAPYGYTF	TGCGCCAGCAGCCACCTACAGACAGGCGCACCCTATGGCTACACCTTC
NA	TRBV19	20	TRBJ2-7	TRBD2	CASSPLIHLGTSGRSYEQYF	TGTGCCAGTAGTCCGCTAATACATCTAGGGACTAGCGGGAGATCCTACGAGCAGTACTTC
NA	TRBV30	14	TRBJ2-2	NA	CAWSETWLTGELFF	TGTGCCTGGAGTGAAACGTGGTTAACCGGGGAGCTGTTTTTT
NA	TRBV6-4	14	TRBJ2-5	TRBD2	CASSRLAGEETQYF	TGTGCCAGCAGTCGACTAGCGGGGGAGGAGACCCAGTACTTC
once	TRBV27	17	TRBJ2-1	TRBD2	CASHRTSGSRGHNEQFF	TGTGCCAGCCATAGGACTAGCGGGAGCCGCGGCCACAATGAGCAGTTCTTC
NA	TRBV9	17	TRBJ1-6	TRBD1	CASSTRETGFYNSPLHF	TGTGCCAGCAGCACACGTGAGACAGGGTTCTATAATTCACCCCTCCACTTT
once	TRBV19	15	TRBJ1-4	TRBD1	CASKRQGATNEKLFF	TGTGCCAGTAAGAGACAGGGGGCGACTAATGAAAAACTGTTTTTT
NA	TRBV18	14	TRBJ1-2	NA	CASSPSTGPYGYTF	TGTGCCAGCTCACCATCCACCGGTCCCTATGGCTACACCTTC
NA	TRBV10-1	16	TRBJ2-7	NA	CASSEPGVTSRDEQYF	TGCGCCAGCAGTGAGCCGGGGGTTACCTCTAGAGACGAGCAGTACTTC